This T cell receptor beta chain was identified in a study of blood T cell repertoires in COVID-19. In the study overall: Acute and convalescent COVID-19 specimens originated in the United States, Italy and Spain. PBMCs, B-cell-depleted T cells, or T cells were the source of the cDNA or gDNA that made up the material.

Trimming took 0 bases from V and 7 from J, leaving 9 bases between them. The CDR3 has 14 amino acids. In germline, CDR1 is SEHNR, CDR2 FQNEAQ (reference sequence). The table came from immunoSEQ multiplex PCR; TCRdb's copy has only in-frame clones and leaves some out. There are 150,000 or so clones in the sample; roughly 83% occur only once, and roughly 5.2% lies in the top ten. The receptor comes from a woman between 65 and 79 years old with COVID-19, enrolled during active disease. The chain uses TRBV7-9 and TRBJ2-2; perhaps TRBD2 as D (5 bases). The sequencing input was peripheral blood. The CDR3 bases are TGTGCCAGCAGCTTAGCCGGGGTAGGCGGGGAGCTGTTTTTT. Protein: CASSLAGVGGELFF.